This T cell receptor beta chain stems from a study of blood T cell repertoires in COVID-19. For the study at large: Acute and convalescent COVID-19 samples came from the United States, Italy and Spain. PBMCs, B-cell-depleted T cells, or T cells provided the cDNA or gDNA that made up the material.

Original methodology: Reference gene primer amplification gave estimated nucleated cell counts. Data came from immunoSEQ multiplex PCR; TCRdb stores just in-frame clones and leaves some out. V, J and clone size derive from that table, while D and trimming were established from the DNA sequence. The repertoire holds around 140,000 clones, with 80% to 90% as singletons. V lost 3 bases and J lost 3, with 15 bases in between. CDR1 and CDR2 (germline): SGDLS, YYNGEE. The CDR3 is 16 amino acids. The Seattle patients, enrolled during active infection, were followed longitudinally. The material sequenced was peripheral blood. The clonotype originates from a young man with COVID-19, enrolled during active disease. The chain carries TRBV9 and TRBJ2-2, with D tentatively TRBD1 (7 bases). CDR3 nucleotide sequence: TGTGCCAGCAGCGGCGGGACAGAAAGCGACACCGGGGAGCTGTTTTTT. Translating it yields CASSGGTESDTGELFF.